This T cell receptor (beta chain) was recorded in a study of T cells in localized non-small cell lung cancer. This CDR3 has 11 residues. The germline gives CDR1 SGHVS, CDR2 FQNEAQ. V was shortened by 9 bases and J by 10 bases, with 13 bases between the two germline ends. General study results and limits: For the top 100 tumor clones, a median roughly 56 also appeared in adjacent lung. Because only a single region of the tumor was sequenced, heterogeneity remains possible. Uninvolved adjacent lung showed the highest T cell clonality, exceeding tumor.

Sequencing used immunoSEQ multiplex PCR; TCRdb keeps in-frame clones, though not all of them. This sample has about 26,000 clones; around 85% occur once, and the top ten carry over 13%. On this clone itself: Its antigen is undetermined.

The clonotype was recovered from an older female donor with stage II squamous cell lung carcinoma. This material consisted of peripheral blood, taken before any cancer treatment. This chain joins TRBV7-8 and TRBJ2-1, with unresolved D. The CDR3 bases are TGTGCCAGGCCTAGTTTGAAGGAGCAGTTCTTC. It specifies CARPSLKEQFF.